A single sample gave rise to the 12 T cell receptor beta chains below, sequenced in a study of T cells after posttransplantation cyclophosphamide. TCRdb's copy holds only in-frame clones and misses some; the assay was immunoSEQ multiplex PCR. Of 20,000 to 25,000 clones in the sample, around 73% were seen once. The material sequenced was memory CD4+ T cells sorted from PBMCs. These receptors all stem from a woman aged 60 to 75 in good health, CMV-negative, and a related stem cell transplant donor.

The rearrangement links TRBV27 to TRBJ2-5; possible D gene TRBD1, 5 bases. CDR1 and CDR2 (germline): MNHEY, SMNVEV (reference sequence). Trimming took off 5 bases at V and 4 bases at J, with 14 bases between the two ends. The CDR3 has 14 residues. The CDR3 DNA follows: TGTGCCAGCAGTCCCCGGTGGGGCGGAGAGACCCAGTACTTC. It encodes CASSPRWGGETQYF.

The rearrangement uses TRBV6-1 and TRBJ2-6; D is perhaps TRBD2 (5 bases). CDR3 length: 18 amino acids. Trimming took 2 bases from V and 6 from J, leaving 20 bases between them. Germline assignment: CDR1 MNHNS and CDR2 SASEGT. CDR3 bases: TGTGCCAGCAGTGAATTTCGTTCTTGGGCGAGGGCGGCCAACGTCCTGACTTTC. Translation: CASSEFRSWARAANVLTF.

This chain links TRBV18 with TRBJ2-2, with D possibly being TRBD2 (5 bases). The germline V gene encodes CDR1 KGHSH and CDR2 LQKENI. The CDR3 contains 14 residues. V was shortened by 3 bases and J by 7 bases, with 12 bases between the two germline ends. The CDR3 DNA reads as TGTGCCAGCTCACCGAGGGAAAAGGGCGGGGAGCTGTTTTTT. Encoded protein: CASSPREKGGELFF.

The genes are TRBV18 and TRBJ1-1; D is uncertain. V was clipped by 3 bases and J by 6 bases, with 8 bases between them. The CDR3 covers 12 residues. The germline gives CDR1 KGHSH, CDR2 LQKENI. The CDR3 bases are TGTGCCAGCTCACCCTTAGTGCCTGAAGCTTTCTTT. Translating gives CASSPLVPEAFF.

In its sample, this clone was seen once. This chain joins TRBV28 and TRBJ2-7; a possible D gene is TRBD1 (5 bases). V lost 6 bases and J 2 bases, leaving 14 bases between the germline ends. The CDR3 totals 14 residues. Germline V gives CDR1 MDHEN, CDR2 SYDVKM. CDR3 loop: CASRLPARAYEQYF. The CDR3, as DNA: TGTGCCAGCAGACTACCGGCCAGGGCCTACGAGCAGTACTTC.

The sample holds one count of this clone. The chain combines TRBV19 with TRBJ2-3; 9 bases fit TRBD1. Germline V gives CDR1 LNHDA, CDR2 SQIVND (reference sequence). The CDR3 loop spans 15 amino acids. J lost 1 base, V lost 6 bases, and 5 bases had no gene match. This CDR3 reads CASRGQGIGTDTQYF. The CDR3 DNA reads TGTGCCAGTAGGGGACAGGGAATTGGCACAGATACGCAGTATTTT.

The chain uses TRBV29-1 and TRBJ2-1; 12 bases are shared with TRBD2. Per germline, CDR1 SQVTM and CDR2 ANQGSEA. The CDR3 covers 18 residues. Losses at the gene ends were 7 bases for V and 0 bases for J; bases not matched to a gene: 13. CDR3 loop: CSAWTSGDFKSSYNEQFF. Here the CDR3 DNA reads TGCAGCGCCTGGACTAGCGGGGATTTTAAGAGCTCCTACAATGAGCAGTTCTTC.

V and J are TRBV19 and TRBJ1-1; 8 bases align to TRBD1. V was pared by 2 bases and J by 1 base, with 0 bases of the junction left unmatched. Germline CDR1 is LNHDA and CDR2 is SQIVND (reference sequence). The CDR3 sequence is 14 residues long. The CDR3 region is CASSIQGANTEAFF. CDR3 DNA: TGTGCCAGTAGTATACAGGGGGCGAACACTGAAGCTTTCTTT.

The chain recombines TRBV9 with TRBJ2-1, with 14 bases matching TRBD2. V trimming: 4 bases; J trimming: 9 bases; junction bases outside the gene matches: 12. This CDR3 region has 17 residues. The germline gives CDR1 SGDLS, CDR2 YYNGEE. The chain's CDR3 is CASSPQTSGRAGAEQFF. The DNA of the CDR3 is TGTGCCAGCAGCCCACAGACTAGCGGGAGGGCCGGGGCTGAGCAGTTCTTC.

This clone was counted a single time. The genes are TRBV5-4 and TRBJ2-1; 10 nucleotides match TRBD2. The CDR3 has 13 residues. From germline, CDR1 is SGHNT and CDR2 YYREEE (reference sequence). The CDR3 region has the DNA TGTGCGACGAGGACAGCGGGAGGGAATGAGCAGTTCTTC. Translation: CATRTAGGNEQFF.

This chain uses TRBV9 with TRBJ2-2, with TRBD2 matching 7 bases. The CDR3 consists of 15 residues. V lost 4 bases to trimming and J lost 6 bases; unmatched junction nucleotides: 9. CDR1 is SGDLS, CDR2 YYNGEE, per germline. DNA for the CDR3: TGTGCCAGCAGCCCCCGGTGGGAGGGTCCCGGGGAGCTGTTTTTT. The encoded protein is CASSPRWEGPGELFF.

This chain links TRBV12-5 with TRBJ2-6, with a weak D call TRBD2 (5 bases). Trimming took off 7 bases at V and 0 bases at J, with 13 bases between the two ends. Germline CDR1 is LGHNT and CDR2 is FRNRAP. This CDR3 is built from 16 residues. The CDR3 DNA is TGTGCTAGTGTCAAGACGGGGAGCTCTGGGGCCAACGTCCTGACTTTC. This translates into CASVKTGSSGANVLTF. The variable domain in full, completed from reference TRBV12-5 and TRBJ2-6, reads DARVTQTPRHKVTEMGQEVTMRCQPILGHNTVFWYRQTMMQGLELLAYFRNRAPLDDSGMPKDRFSAEMPDATLATLKIQPSEPRDSAVYFCASVKTGSSGANVLTFGAGSRLTVL.